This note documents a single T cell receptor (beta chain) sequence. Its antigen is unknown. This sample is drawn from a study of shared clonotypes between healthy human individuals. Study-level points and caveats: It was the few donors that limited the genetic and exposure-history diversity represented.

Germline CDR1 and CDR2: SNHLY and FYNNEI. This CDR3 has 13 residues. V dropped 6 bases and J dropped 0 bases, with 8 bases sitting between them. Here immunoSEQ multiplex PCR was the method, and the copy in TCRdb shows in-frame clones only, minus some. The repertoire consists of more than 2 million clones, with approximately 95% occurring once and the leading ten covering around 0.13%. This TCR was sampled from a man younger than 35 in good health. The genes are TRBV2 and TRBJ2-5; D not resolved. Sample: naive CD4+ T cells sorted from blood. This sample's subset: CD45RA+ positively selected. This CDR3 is CASSRLYQETQYF. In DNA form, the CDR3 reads TGTGCCAGCAGCCGCTTGTACCAAGAGACCCAGTACTTC.